This TCR beta chain was retrieved from a study of blood T cell repertoires in COVID-19. Original data processing: Using reference gene primer amplification, nucleated cell counts were estimated. Some clones are missing from TCRdb's copy, which holds only in-frame ones; the method was immunoSEQ multiplex PCR. The DNA gave D and trimming, while V, J and clone size come from that table. The sample shows 170,000 or so clones, roughly 84% of them seen only once. CDR1 MNHNY and CDR2 SVGAGI come from the germline V gene (reference sequence). The CDR3 length is 14 residues. The trim removed 6 bases at V and 3 bases at J, leaving 5 bases unmatched.

This TCR derives from a man younger than 35 with active or convalescent COVID-19. The sequenced sample was peripheral blood. V is TRBV6-6 and J is TRBJ1-5; 7 bases fit TRBD1. The CDR3 nucleotides read TGTGCCAGCAGGGACAGGATATTCAATCAGCCCCAGCATTTT. Its translation is CASRDRIFNQPQHF.